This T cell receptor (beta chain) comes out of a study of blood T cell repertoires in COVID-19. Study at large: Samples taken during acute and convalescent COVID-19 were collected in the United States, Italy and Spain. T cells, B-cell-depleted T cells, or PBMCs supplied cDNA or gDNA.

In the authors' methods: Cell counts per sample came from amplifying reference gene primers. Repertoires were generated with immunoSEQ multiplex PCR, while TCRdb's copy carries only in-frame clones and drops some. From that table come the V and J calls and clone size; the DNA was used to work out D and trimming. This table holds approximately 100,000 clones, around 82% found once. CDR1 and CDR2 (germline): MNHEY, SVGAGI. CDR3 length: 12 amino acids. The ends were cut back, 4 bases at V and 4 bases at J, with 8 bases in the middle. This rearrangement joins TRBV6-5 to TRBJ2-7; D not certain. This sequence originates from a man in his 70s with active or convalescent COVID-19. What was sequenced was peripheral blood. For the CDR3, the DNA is TGTGCCAGCAGTTCACAACGTTACGAGCAGTACTTC. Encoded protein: CASSSQRYEQYF.